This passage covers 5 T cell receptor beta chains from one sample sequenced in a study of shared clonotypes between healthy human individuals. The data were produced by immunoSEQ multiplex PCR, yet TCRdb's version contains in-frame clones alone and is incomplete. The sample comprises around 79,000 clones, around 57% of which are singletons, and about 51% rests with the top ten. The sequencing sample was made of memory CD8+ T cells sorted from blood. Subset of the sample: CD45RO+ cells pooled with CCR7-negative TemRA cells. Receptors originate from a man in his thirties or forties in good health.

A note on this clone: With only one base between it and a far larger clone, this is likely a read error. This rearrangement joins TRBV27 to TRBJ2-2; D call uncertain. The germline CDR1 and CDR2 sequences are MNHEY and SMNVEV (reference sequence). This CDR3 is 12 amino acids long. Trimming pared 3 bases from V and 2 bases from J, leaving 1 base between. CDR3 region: CASSFNTGELFF. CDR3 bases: TGTGCCAGCAGTTTTAACACCGGGGAGCTGTTTTTT.

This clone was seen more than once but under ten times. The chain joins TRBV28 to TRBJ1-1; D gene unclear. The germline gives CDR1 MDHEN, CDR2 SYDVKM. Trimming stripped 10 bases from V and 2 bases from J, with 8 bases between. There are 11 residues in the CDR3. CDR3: CAIEGNTEAFF. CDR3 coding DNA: TGTGCCATCGAGGGCAACACTGAAGCTTTCTTT.

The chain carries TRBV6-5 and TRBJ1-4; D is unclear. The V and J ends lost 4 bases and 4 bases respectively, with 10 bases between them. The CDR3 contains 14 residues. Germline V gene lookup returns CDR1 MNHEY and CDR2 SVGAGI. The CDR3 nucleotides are TGTGCCAGCAGTTCCCAGGCTCTTAATGAAAAACTGTTTTTT. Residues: CASSSQALNEKLFF.

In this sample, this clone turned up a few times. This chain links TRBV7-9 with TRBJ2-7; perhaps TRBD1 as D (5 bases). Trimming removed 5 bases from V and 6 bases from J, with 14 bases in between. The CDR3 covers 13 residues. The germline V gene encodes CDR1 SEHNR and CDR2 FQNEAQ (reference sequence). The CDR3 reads CASSPRTSLEQYF. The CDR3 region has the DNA TGTGCCAGCAGCCCTCGGACATCCCTCGAGCAGTACTTC. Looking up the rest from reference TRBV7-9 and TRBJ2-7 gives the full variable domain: DTGVSQNPRHKITKRGQNVTFRCDPISEHNRLYWYRQTLGQGPEFLTYFQNEAQLEKSRLLSDRFSAERPKGSFSTLEIQRTEQGDSAMYLCASSPRTSLEQYFGPGTRLTVT.

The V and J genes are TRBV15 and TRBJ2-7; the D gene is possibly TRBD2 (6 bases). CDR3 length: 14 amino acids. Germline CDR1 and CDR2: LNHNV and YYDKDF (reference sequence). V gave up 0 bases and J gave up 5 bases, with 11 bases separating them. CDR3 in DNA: TGTGCCACCAGCAGAGACGGGGGACCGGACGAGCAGTACTTC. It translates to CATSRDGGPDEQYF.